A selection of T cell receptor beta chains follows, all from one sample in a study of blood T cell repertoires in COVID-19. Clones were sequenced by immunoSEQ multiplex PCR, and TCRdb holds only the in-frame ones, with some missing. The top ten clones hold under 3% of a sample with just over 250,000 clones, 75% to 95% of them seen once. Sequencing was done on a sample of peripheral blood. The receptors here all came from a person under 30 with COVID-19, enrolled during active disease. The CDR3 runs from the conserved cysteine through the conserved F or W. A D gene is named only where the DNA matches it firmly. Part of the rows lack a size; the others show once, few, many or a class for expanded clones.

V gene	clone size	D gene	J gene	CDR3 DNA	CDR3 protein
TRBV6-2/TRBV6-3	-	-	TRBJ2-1	TGTGCCAGCAGTTATAAAAGCGGGCGCTCGAATGAGCAGTTCTTC	CASSYKSGRSNEQFF
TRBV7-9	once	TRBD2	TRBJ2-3	TGTGCCAGCAGCTTACTAGCGGAGGGGAGTATGGCAGATACGCAGTATTTT	CASSLLAEGSMADTQYF
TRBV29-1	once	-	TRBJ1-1	TGCAGCGTCCTACCCCGGGTCGGAGACACTGAAGCTTTCTTT	CSVLPRVGDTEAFF
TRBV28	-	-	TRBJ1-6	TGTGCCAGCAGTTTTCGGGGACATAGCTCACCCCTCCACTTT	CASSFRGHSSPLHF
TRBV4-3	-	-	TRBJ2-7	TGCGCCAGCAGCCAAGATCCTAGGGGTATAAACGAGCAGTACTTC	CASSQDPRGINEQYF
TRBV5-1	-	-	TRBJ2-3	TGCGCCAGCAGCTCCTCAGGGGGGCGAACAGATACGCAGTATTTT	CASSSSGGRTDTQYF
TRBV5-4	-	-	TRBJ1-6	TGTGCCAGCGGAACAGGGTATGAGGGTAATTCACCCCTCCACTTT	CASGTGYEGNSPLHF
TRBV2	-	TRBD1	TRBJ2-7	TGTGCCAGCAAGGGACAGTCCTACGAGCAGTACTTC	CASKGQSYEQYF
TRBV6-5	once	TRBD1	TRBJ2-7	TGTGCCAGCACCACCGGGACAGGTCCCTACGAGCAGTACTTC	CASTTGTGPYEQYF
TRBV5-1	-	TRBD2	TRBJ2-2	TGCGCCAGCAGCTTCGCGGGAGACACCACCGGGGAGCTGTTTTTT	CASSFAGDTTGELFF
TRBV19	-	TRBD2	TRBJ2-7	TGTGCCAGTAGTATGGCGGGAGGTTCCTACGAGCAGTACTTC	CASSMAGGSYEQYF
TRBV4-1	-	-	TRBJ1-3	TGCGCCAGCAGCCAGCCCGGGGTAGGAGGGACGGAGAGAAACACCATATATTTT	CASSQPGVGGTERNTIYF
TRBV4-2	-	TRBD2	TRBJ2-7	TGTGCCAGCAGCCAAGATAAGAGCGGGAGGTCTTACGAGCAGTACTTC	CASSQDKSGRSYEQYF
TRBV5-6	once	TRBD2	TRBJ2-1	TGTGCCAGCAGGCCTGGACTAGCGGGACCCCCTATTGAGCAGTTCTTC	CASRPGLAGPPIEQFF
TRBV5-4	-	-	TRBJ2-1	TGTGCCAGCAGCTTGGGTGAGGGACAAGAGCAGTTCTTC	CASSLGEGQEQFF
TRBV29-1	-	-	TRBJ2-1	TGCAGCGTTGAAGTACTCTTCGTTGAGCAGTTCTTC	CSVEVLFVEQFF
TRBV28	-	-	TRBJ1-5	TGTGCCAGCAGTTTACCAGGGTATAAAGATCAGCCCCAGCATTTT	CASSLPGYKDQPQHF
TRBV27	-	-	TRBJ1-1	TGTGCCAGCAGTACGAGGGACACCATGAACACTGAAGCTTTCTTT	CASSTRDTMNTEAFF
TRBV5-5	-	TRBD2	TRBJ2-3	TGTGCCAGCAGCAGGACTCTAGCGGGAGGGGATTTAGATACGCAGTATTTT	CASSRTLAGGDLDTQYF
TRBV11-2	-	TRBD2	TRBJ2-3	TGTGCCAGCAGTCCAGGGACTAGCGGGGTTTCTAGCACAGATACGCAGTATTTT	CASSPGTSGVSSTDTQYF
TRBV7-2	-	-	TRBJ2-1	TGTGCCAGCAGCTTAGGTACGGGAGTGGGATACAATGAGCAGTTCTTC	CASSLGTGVGYNEQFF
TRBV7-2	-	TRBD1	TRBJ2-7	TGTGCCAGCAGCCAGGGACAGACCCTTTACTACGAGCAGTACTTC	CASSQGQTLYYEQYF
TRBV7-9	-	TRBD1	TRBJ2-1	TGTGCCAGCAGTCGACCTACCGGGACAGGGCGAAATGAGCAGTTCTTC	CASSRPTGTGRNEQFF
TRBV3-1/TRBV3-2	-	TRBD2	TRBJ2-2	TGTGCCAGCCGGGAGGGACCAAACACCGGGGAGCTGTTTTTT	CASREGPNTGELFF
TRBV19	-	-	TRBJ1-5	TGTGCCAGTTCTGATTACAGGTTTGGAAATCAGCCCCAGCATTTT	CASSDYRFGNQPQHF
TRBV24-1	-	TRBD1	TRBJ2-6	TGTGCCACCAGTGATCGACAGGGGAGGAATGGGGCCAACGTCCTGACTTTC	CATSDRQGRNGANVLTF
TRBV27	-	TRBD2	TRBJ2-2	TGTGCCAGCAGGGGGGGGCGGGGACTAGCGGCTTTCTGGAACGGGGAGCTGTTTTTT	CASRGGRGLAAFWNGELFF
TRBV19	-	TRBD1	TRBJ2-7	TGTGCCAGTAGCTCATATGCGGGGGTCCGGACAGGGGAACATGGAGAGCAGTACTTC	CASSSYAGVRTGEHGEQYF
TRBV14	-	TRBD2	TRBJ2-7	TGTGCCAGCAGCCAGGTCCGGGGGGGAGGCGAGCAGTACTTC	CASSQVRGGGEQYF
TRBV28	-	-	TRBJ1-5	TGTGCCAGCAGTAATACAGGGACTCAGCCCCAGCATTTT	CASSNTGTQPQHF
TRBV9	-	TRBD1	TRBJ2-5	TGTGCCAGCAGTCTTGGGACAGGCCAAGAGACCCAGTACTTC	CASSLGTGQETQYF
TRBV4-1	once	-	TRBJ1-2	TGCGCCAGCAGCCAGATTGACAGAGTGTTTAACTATGGCTACACCTTC	CASSQIDRVFNYGYTF
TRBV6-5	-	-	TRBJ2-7	TGTGCCAGCCGGACAAGCCTAACTGGGACCTACGAGCAGTACTTC	CASRTSLTGTYEQYF
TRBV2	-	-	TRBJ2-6	TGTGCCACCCAGGGGGAGGCTGGGGCCAACGTCCTGACTTTC	CATQGEAGANVLTF
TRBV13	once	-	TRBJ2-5	TGTGCCAGCAGCCCCCAGGGGGGTGGCGAGACCCAGTACTTC	CASSPQGGGETQYF
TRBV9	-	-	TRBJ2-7	TGTGCCAGCAGCGTAGGGTCGGGTACCTACGAGCAGTACTTC	CASSVGSGTYEQYF
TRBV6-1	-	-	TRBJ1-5	TGTGCCAGCAGTGAAGGGACCCAGGGAATTCAGCCCCAGCATTTT	CASSEGTQGIQPQHF
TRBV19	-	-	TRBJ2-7	TGTGCCAGTAAGGGCCCGGGGGACGAGCAGTACTTC	CASKGPGDEQYF
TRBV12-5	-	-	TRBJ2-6	TGTGCTAGTGGCCTGGGGGGCTCTGGGGCCAACGTCCTGACTTTC	CASGLGGSGANVLTF
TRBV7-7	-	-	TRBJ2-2	TGTGCCAGCAGCTTAGCGGGCCGGGGCGGGGAGCTGTTTTTT	CASSLAGRGGELFF
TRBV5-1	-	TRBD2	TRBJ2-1	TGCGCCAGCAGCTTGTACGGGAGGGCCGTTGATGAGCAGTTCTTC	CASSLYGRAVDEQFF
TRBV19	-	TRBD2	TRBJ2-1	TGTGCCAGTAGTTGGGGCGGGGGGGAACACAATGAGCAGTTCTTC	CASSWGGGEHNEQFF
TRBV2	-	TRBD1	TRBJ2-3	TGTGCCATCGGGACAGTTTCTGATACGCAGTATTTT	CAIGTVSDTQYF
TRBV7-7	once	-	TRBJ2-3	TGTGCCAGCAGCTTAACGCGGAGCACAGATACGCAGTATTTT	CASSLTRSTDTQYF
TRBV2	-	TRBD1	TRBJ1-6	TGTGCCAGCAGGGCGACAGGGGTGGATCGTGGATCCTATAATTCACCCCTCCACTTT	CASRATGVDRGSYNSPLHF
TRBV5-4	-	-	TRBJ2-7	TGTGCCAGCAGCTCAGGGAATTGGCCCTCCTACGAGCAGTACTTC	CASSSGNWPSYEQYF
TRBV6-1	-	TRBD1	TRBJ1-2	TGTGCCAGCAGTGATTTAGGGACAGGGCGCTATGGCTACACCTTC	CASSDLGTGRYGYTF
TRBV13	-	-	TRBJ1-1	TGTGCCAGCAGTCTTGGGGTACAGGGACTGAACACTGAAGCTTTCTTT	CASSLGVQGLNTEAFF
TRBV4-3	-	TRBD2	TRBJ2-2	TGCGCCAGCAGCCAAGATGTGCGGGAGGGCCAGGGCACCGGGGAGCTGTTTTTT	CASSQDVREGQGTGELFF
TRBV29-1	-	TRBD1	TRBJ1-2	TGCAAGTCTGGGACAGCCGCGTGGGAGGCAGCCGGCTCCTATGGCTACACCTTC	CKSGTAAWEAAGSYGYTF
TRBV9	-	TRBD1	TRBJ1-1	TGTGCCAGCAGCCTTTCCCGGGACAGGGGGAAGGGCACTGAAGCTTTCTTT	CASSLSRDRGKGTEAFF
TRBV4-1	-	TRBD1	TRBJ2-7	TGCGCCAGCAGCCTGGGACAGGGGATATACGAGCAGTACTTC	CASSLGQGIYEQYF
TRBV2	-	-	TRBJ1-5	TGTGCCAGCAGTGAACAGGGCCCGATTCAGCCCCAGCATTTT	CASSEQGPIQPQHF
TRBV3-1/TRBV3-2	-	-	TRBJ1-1	TGTGCCAGCAGGTACAGGGAGAACACTGAAGCTTTCTTT	CASRYRENTEAFF
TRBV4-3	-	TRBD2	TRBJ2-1	TGCGCCAGCAGCCAAACTACGACTAGCGGCGCCTACAATGAGCAGTTCTTC	CASSQTTTSGAYNEQFF
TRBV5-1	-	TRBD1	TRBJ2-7	TGCGCCAGCAGCTTAGGGCAGGGGGCATACGAGCAGTACTTC	CASSLGQGAYEQYF